These 20 T cell receptor beta chains were all obtained from the same sample, sequenced in a study of regulatory T cells in long-lasting Graves disease. Noted time point: persistent/refractory GD, antithyroid drugs over 5 years with positive TRAb. Construction of the TCR library relied on RNA isolated from PBMCs. iRepertoire HTBI primers and Arm-PCR of CDR3 regions built TCR beta libraries. TCRdb processed the multiplex PCR reads anew with MiXCR; each CDR3 protein has one entry. Here the sample spans more than 350,000 distinct CDR3 sequences, roughly 21% being singletons. Sequencing was performed on peripheral blood mononuclear cells (PBMCs), taken when the disease was refractory, from a patient treated with antithyroid drugs. The receptor source for this set is a female donor with Graves disease.

This clonotype has a count of ten or more. The chain couples TRBV28 to TRBJ1-4; D not resolved. This CDR3 contains 14 residues. Germline CDR1 reads MDHEN; CDR2 reads SYDVKM. Trimming cost V 2 bases and J 6 bases, with 10 bases left between them. The CDR3 sequence is CASSLGQAHEKLFF. The CDR3 bases are TGTGCCAGCAGTTTAGGGCAGGCCCATGAAAAACTGTTTTTT.

This clonotype was detected many times. The rearrangement links TRBV6-2 or TRBV6-3 to TRBJ2-7, with 11 bases matching TRBD1. The CDR3 totals 15 residues. Germline values: CDR1 MNHEY, CDR2 SVGEGT. V trimming: 5 bases; J trimming: 2 bases; junction bases outside the gene matches: 5. The CDR3 bases are TGTGCCAGCAGTCAGGGGACAGGGGGGGCCTACGAGCAGTACTTC. It translates to CASSQGTGGAYEQYF.

This clonotype has only a few counts. The chain couples TRBV12-3 or TRBV12-4 to TRBJ2-7, with D possibly matching TRBD2 (5 bases). The CDR3 extends over 13 amino acids. V was pared by 9 bases and J by 5 bases, with 17 bases between. CDR3 protein: CARMELEKNEQYF. The DNA of the CDR3 is TGTGCCAGGATGGAACTAGAAAAGAACGAGCAGTACTTC.

This clonotype was seen a handful of times. One base away lies a much larger clone, so this may be a sequencing read error. This chain joins TRBV6-2 or TRBV6-3 and TRBJ2-7, with D perhaps given as TRBD1 or TRBD2 (7 bases each). CDR3 length: 21 residues. Trimming left V 6 bases short and J 5 bases short, with 38 bases between. The germline V gene has CDR1 MNHEY and CDR2 SVGEGT. The CDR3 sequence: CASRGREGTALHEGESHEQYF. The CDR3, as DNA: TGTGCCAGCAGAGGGAGGGAAGGGACAGCGCTTCACGAGGGGGAGAGCCACGAGCAGTACTTC.

The CDR3, as DNA: TGTGCCAGCAGAGGGGGTAGCGGGAGGCGCTCCTACAATGAGCAGTTCTTC. This codes for CASRGGSGRRSYNEQFF. The chain carries TRBV12-3 or TRBV12-4 and TRBJ2-1; 10 bases fit TRBD2. V lost 6 bases, J lost 0 bases, and 8 bases stayed unmatched. CDR3 length: 17 amino acids.

This clonotype was seen repeatedly, ten times or more. The chain couples TRBV28 to TRBJ2-7; 7 bases fit TRBD2. Germline trimming cut 6 bases from V and 3 bases from J; bases unmatched to any gene: 8. Germline V gives CDR1 MDHEN, CDR2 SYDVKM. This CDR3 is 14 amino acids long. The CDR3 nucleotides read TGTGCCAGCAGCGTGGGGGGGGGGAACTACGAGCAGTACTTC. Residues: CASSVGGGNYEQYF.

This chain uses TRBV27 with TRBJ1-1, with D possibly being TRBD1 (5 bases). V lost 3 bases to trimming and J lost 5 bases, with 13 bases between them. In germline, CDR1 is MNHEY, CDR2 SMNVEV (reference sequence). The CDR3 runs to 14 residues. CDR3 protein: CASSFGPKGTEAFF. The CDR3 DNA reads as TGTGCCAGCAGTTTCGGTCCGAAGGGGACTGAAGCTTTCTTT.

CDR3 nucleotides: TGTGCCAGCAGCTTAGTCGCGCGGGGAGTGGCAGATACGCAGTATTTT. As protein: CASSLVARGVADTQYF. The chain recombines TRBV7-6 with TRBJ2-3, with D tentatively TRBD2 (6 bases). Germline V gene sequence: CDR1 SGHVS, CDR2 FNYEAQ. The CDR3 is 16 amino acids. V lost 1 base, J lost 4 bases, and 15 bases lay in between.

The rearrangement joins TRBV18 to TRBJ2-7, with D uncertain. The CDR3 extends over 13 amino acids. Germline V gene sequence: CDR1 KGHSH, CDR2 LQKENI. V was shortened by 2 bases and J by 2 bases, with 7 bases between the two germline ends. CDR3 protein: CASSPIKTYEQYF. CDR3 coding DNA: TGTGCCAGCTCACCAATCAAAACCTACGAGCAGTACTTC.

This chain connects TRBV27 to TRBJ2-2, with D possibly matching TRBD1 (6 bases). CDR1 and CDR2 (germline): MNHEY, SMNVEV (reference sequence). Trimming took 1 base from V and 4 from J, leaving 16 bases between them. The CDR3 is made up of 17 amino acids. The CDR3 DNA reads TGTGCCAGCAGTTTATTGAGGCGGACAGTACTCACCGGGGAGCTGTTTTTT. As protein: CASSLLRRTVLTGELFF.

The chain couples TRBV19 to TRBJ2-4; 8 nucleotides match TRBD2. The junction had 11 bases not matched to a gene; V was cut back by 6 bases and J by 10 bases. Germline V gene data show CDR1 as LNHDA and CDR2 as SQIVND (reference sequence). The CDR3 has 14 amino acids. Here the CDR3 DNA reads TGTGCCAGTAGAGATCCGGGACTAGAGGGAATTCAGTACTTC. Its protein is CASRDPGLEGIQYF.

This clonotype has ten or more counts. The rearrangement joins TRBV20-1 to TRBJ1-5, with 10 bases lining up with TRBD1. The J segment lost 3 bases and the V segment lost 6 bases, leaving 11 bases of the junction unmatched. The CDR3 runs 16 residues. Germline-derived CDR1 and CDR2 are DFQATT and SNEGSKA (reference sequence). The CDR3 sequence is CSAPYPGQGPNQPQHF. CDR3 nucleotide sequence: TGCAGTGCACCTTATCCGGGACAGGGGCCCAATCAGCCCCAGCATTTT.

In its sample, this clonotype was seen many times. The V call is TRBV12-5, the J call TRBJ2-5; 7 bases line up with TRBD2. V dropped 3 bases and J dropped 2; count of bases not matched to a gene: 6. CDR1 is LGHNT and CDR2 is FRNRAP in the germline V gene. This CDR3 contains 15 residues. In DNA, the CDR3 is TGTGCTAGTGGTTTAGCCCAGGGAGGGCAAGAGACCCAGTACTTC. Its protein product is CASGLAQGGQETQYF.

This clonotype has at least ten counts. The chain has TRBV2 and TRBJ2-7; 8 nucleotides match TRBD2. Germline trimming cut 6 bases from V and 1 base from J; bases unmatched to any gene: 5. This CDR3 has 14 amino acids. In germline, CDR1 is SNHLY, CDR2 FYNNEI. CDR3 nucleotide sequence: TGTGCCAGCAGAGATAGCGGGAAATCCTACGAGCAGTACTTC. It specifies CASRDSGKSYEQYF.

This clonotype has only a few counts. A junction end diverges from the germline sequence, so it may reflect a read error. The rearrangement uses TRBV7-9 and TRBJ2-3; the match to TRBD2 covers 8 bases. There are 15 residues in the CDR3. Germline V lookup: CDR1 SEHNR, CDR2 FQNEAQ (reference sequence). The CDR3, as DNA: TGTGCCAGCAGTTTAGCGGGGCATAGCACAGATACGCAGTATTTT. As protein: CASSLAGHSTDTQYF.

The chain uses TRBV4-2 and TRBJ1-6; D gene ambiguous. The CDR3 length is 14 residues. CDR1 and CDR2 from the germline V gene are LGHNA and YNFKEQ. Between the trimmed V and J ends, which lost 1 base and 8 bases, there was a span of 9 bases. DNA of the CDR3: TGTGCCAGCAGCCAAGGGGCCCGAGATTCACCCCTCCACTTT. Amino acid sequence: CASSQGARDSPLHF.

This clonotype was seen at least ten times. This chain connects TRBV28 to TRBJ2-5; TRBD1 might be the D (6 bases). The germline V and J ends were trimmed by 3 bases and 2 bases, with 19 bases remaining between them. The CDR3 runs 17 residues. Germline V gene sequence: CDR1 MDHEN, CDR2 SYDVKM. This CDR3 reads CASSFKSGTGNQETQYF. The DNA for the CDR3 is TGTGCCAGCAGTTTCAAGTCCGGAACAGGGAATCAAGAGACCCAGTACTTC.

This clonotype was observed at least ten times. The genes are TRBV7-7 and TRBJ2-5; 9 bases line up with TRBD1. The CDR3 has 12 residues. The germline CDR1 and CDR2 sequences are SSHAT and FNYEAQ (reference sequence). The V segment lost 7 bases and the J segment 5 bases; nucleotides outside the gene matches: 2. The CDR3 DNA reads as TGTGCCAGCAACAGGGGGCGGGAGACCCAGTACTTC. Protein: CASNRGRETQYF.

The V gene is TRBV7-9, the J gene TRBJ2-1; TRBD2 is a possible D gene (6 bases). The V gene lost 5 bases and the J gene lost 7 bases, with 18 bases spanning the gap. In germline, CDR1 is SEHNR, CDR2 FQNEAQ (reference sequence). CDR3 length equals 15 residues. The CDR3 sequence: CASSPSGWAFNEQFF. The CDR3 bases are TGTGCCAGCAGCCCCAGCGGGTGGGCCTTTAATGAGCAGTTCTTC.

In its sample, this clonotype was seen a few times. The chain combines TRBV20-1 with TRBJ2-7, with 13 bases matching TRBD2. Germline-derived CDR1 and CDR2 are DFQATT and SNEGSKA (reference sequence). Trimming cost V 6 bases and J 1 base; bases outside gene matches: 6. This CDR3 has 15 amino acids. In DNA form, the CDR3 reads TGCAGTGCCCAGACTAGCGGGAGGACTTCCTACGAGCAGTACTTC. Translating gives CSAQTSGRTSYEQYF.